The 22 T cell receptor beta chains reported below all come from one sample, sequenced in a study of shared clonotypes between healthy human individuals. Generated by immunoSEQ multiplex PCR, the TCRdb table keeps only in-frame clones and is missing some. This table has some 490,000 clones, 81% appearing once. Sequencing was done on a sample of PBMCs. The receptors shown here come from a woman between 35 and 50 years old in good health. Some clones in this sample may be carry-over from other donors' samples.

The chain joins TRBV6-4 to TRBJ2-3; TRBD2 matches 11 bases. With V trimmed by 8 bases and J by 2 bases, 12 bases remained unmatched. Germline CDR1 and CDR2: MRHNA and SNTAGT. There are 17 residues in the CDR3. The CDR3 bases are TGTGCCAGCGGGGAATATTTAGCGGGAGGGAACACAGATACGCAGTATTTT. It is translated as CASGEYLAGGNTDTQYF.

With respect to this clone: A read error likely explains this, since a far larger clone differs by one base. This chain joins TRBV11-2 and TRBJ2-7; 7 bases fit TRBD2. Germline CDR1 reads SGHAT; CDR2 reads FQNNGV. The junction had 6 bases not matched to a gene; V was cut back by 1 base and J by 3 bases. The CDR3 length is 15 residues. As DNA, the CDR3 is TGTGCCAGCAGCTTAGCCGCAGCGGGGATCTACGAGCAGTACTTC. Its protein product is CASSLAAAGIYEQYF.

This clone was picked up many times. Additional DNA sequences in this sample encode the identical CDR3. V gene TRBV7-8 combines with J gene TRBJ1-3, with unresolved D. The CDR3 has 15 amino acids. Trimming pared 1 base from V and 1 base from J, leaving 8 bases between. Germline CDR1 and CDR2: SGHVS and FQNEAQ. Here the CDR3 reads CASSLGVQSGNTIYF. CDR3 bases: TGTGCCAGCAGCTTAGGAGTCCAATCTGGAAACACCATATATTTT.

As for this clone: A far larger clone is off by one base, so a read error is likely. Other nucleotide sequences in the sample specify the same CDR3. This sequence joins TRBV4-2 and TRBJ1-2; a weak D match, TRBD1 (5 bases). This CDR3 has 17 residues. CDR1 and CDR2 from the germline V gene are LGHNA and YNFKEQ. CDR3 sequence: CASSPGSGREYGYGYTF. The DNA for the CDR3 is TGTGCCAGCAGCCCAGGGTCGGGCAGGGAGTACGGCTATGGCTACACCTTT.

The V gene is TRBV30, the J gene TRBJ1-6, with 7 bases that match TRBD1. Trimming took 1 base from V and 7 from J; bases not matched to a gene: 13. Per the germline V gene, CDR1 is GTSNPN and CDR2 is SVGIG (reference sequence). The length of the CDR3 is 17 residues. The CDR3: CAWSAGVPGTENSPLHF. CDR3 DNA: TGTGCCTGGAGTGCCGGAGTACCCGGGACAGAAAATTCACCCCTCCACTTT.

The chain uses TRBV2 and TRBJ2-5; D ambiguous. The germline V gene encodes CDR1 SNHLY and CDR2 FYNNEI. Trimming removed 7 bases at V and 4 bases at J, with 16 bases between. There are 14 residues in the CDR3. In DNA form, the CDR3 reads TGTGCCAGCACTCTGGGTACTTGGGGAGAGACCCAGTACTTC. Translation gives CASTLGTWGETQYF.

V and J are TRBV10-2 and TRBJ2-1; the D is unclear. Germline CDR1 is WSHSY and CDR2 is SAAADI. V lost 6 bases and J lost 3, with 9 bases in between. The CDR3 length is 13 residues. CDR3 region: CASREGRYNEQFF. The CDR3 coding sequence is TGCGCCAGCAGGGAAGGCCGCTACAATGAGCAGTTCTTC.

This clone showed up just once. The chain uses TRBV7-7 and TRBJ2-5; tentatively, D is TRBD2 (6 bases). V was pared by 8 bases and J by 2 bases, with 9 bases between. Germline V gives CDR1 SSHAT, CDR2 FNYEAQ (reference sequence). The CDR3 runs 12 residues. CDR3 nucleotide sequence: TGTGCCAGCTCTAGCGAGCAAGAGACCCAGTACTTC. Amino acids: CASSSEQETQYF.

The rearrangement uses TRBV2 and TRBJ1-2; D may be TRBD1 (6 bases). The CDR3 covers 15 residues. V was clipped by 6 bases and J by 4 bases, with 18 bases between them. Germline V lookup: CDR1 SNHLY, CDR2 FYNNEI. The CDR3 spells CASRPTDRPIYGYTF. The CDR3 DNA reads TGTGCCAGCAGGCCGACCGACAGGCCCATCTATGGCTACACCTTC.

This clone was seen repeatedly, ten times or more. The rearrangement uses TRBV30 and TRBJ1-4; D may be TRBD1 (6 bases). Trimming took 3 bases from V and 7 from J, leaving 9 bases between them. Germline assignment: CDR1 GTSNPN and CDR2 SVGIG (reference sequence). CDR3 length: 12 residues. The CDR3, as DNA: TGTGCCTGGAGACAGGGCACTGAAAAACTGTTTTTT. It specifies CAWRQGTEKLFF.

This clone was found many times. This specimen includes other DNA sequences encoding the same CDR3. The chain is built from TRBV6-6 and TRBJ2-5, with a tentative D call TRBD1 (6 bases). Germline V lookup: CDR1 MNHNY, CDR2 SVGAGI (reference sequence). The CDR3 covers 16 residues. V was pared by 2 bases and J by 5 bases, with 18 bases between. The CDR3 nucleotides are TGTGCCAGCAGTTACCTGCCGGGACAAAGGGAGGAGACCCAGTACTTC. This sequence encodes CASSYLPGQREETQYF.

The genes are TRBV7-9 and TRBJ2-1, with 8 bases lining up with TRBD2. Looked up from germline, CDR1 is SEHNR and CDR2 is FQNEAQ (reference sequence). V shed 5 bases and J 9 bases; nucleotides not matched to a gene: 12. This CDR3 region has 15 residues. CDR3 nucleotide sequence: TGTGCCAGCAGCCAGGCGATAGCGGGACGGGGTGAGCAGTTCTTC. This encodes CASSQAIAGRGEQFF. Full variable domain (outside the CDR3, taken from reference TRBV7-9 and TRBJ2-1): DTGVSQNPRHKITKRGQNVTFRCDPISEHNRLYWYRQTLGQGPEFLTYFQNEAQLEKSRLLSDRFSAERPKGSFSTLEIQRTEQGDSAMYLCASSQAIAGRGEQFFGPGTRLTVL.

This clone was picked up a small number of times. V usage is TRBV10-3 and J usage is TRBJ2-1; 11 bases line up with TRBD1. In germline, CDR1 is ENHRY, CDR2 SYGVKD. The J segment lost 8 bases and the V segment lost 6 bases, leaving 3 bases of the junction unmatched. CDR3 length: 13 residues. CDR3 loop: CAISRDRGYEQFF. CDR3 DNA: TGTGCCATCAGCCGGGACAGGGGGTATGAGCAGTTCTTC.

As to this clone: Other DNA sequences within the sample encode an identical CDR3. The rearrangement links TRBV6-6 to TRBJ2-7, with TRBD2 matching over 10 bases. This CDR3 has 15 amino acids. CDR1 is MNHNY, CDR2 SVGAGI, per germline (reference sequence). V dropped 8 bases and J dropped 0; count of bases not matched to a gene: 7. The CDR3 is CASAQVAGGSYEQYF. For the CDR3, the DNA is TGTGCCAGCGCGCAGGTAGCGGGAGGCTCCTACGAGCAGTACTTC.

V usage is TRBV21-1 and J usage is TRBJ2-7. TRBV21-1 is classified as a pseudogene. CDR3 length: 13 amino acids. CDR3 sequence reads: CASSKWESYEQYF. In DNA form, the CDR3 reads TGTGCCAGCAGCAAATGGGAATCCTACGAGCAGTACTTC.

The rearrangement joins TRBV6-5 to TRBJ1-1; D unresolved. Between the trimmed V and J ends, which lost 0 bases and 1 base, there was a span of 9 bases. Per germline, CDR1 MNHEY and CDR2 SVGAGI. There are 15 residues in the CDR3. CDR3 amino acids: CASSYSRRENTEAFF. Written as DNA, the CDR3 is TGTGCCAGCAGTTACTCGAGGCGGGAGAACACTGAAGCTTTCTTT.

The chain uses TRBV18 and TRBJ1-4; no clear D. Between the trimmed V and J ends, which lost 6 bases and 11 bases, there was a span of 13 bases. Germline V CDR1 and CDR2: KGHSH, LQKENI. The CDR3 loop spans 12 amino acids. CDR3 sequence reads: CASSQPGEKLFF. DNA of the CDR3: TGTGCCAGCTCGCAACCTGGGGAGAAACTGTTTTTT.

This sequence joins TRBV5-1 and TRBJ2-5; TRBD2 matches at 12 bases. After removal of 0 bases from V and 6 bases from J, the junction contained 6 bases not matched to a gene. Per germline, CDR1 SGHRS and CDR2 YFSETQ. The CDR3 extends over 16 amino acids. CDR3 in amino acids: CASSLASGRGSKTQYF. The CDR3 DNA follows: TGCGCCAGCAGCTTGGCTAGCGGGAGGGGGTCGAAGACCCAGTACTTC. The variable domain in full, completed from reference TRBV5-1 and TRBJ2-5, reads KAGVTQTPRYLIKTRGQQVTLSCSPISGHRSVSWYQQTPGQGLQFLFEYFSETQRNKGNFPGRFSGRQFSNSRSEMNVSTLELGDSALYLCASSLASGRGSKTQYFGPGTRLLVL.

V and J are TRBV5-4 and TRBJ2-7; D not certain. Germline CDR1 and CDR2: SGHNT and YYREEE (reference sequence). The CDR3 is made up of 13 amino acids. V lost 4 bases and J lost 2, with 10 bases in between. The CDR3 DNA sequence: TGTGCCAGCAGCCGGTACACTACCTACGAGCAGTACTTC. Translated, it gives CASSRYTTYEQYF. The whole variable domain, remainder taken from reference TRBV5-4 and TRBJ2-7, is ETGVTQSPTHLIKTRGQQVTLRCSSQSGHNTVSWYQQALGQGPQFIFQYYREEENGRGNFPPRFSGLQFPNYSSELNVNALELDDSALYLCASSRYTTYEQYFGPGTRLTVT.

This sequence joins TRBV6-5 and TRBJ1-2; D is undetermined. The CDR3 totals 13 residues. Germline loops: CDR1 MNHEY, CDR2 SVGAGI. The V end was cut by 5 bases, the J end by 2 bases, with 9 bases between. CDR3 DNA sequence: TGTGCCAGCAGTCCTGACATGAACTATGGCTACACCTTC. It yields the protein CASSPDMNYGYTF.

This sequence joins TRBV7-9 and TRBJ2-3; D possibly uses TRBD1 or TRBD2 (5 bases each). Germline CDR1 SEHNR, CDR2 FQNEAQ (reference sequence). The CDR3 extends over 14 amino acids. The V end lost 5 bases, the J end lost 6 bases, and 15 bases lay between the germline ends. DNA for the CDR3: TGTGCCAGCAGCAGCCGGGACCGCAGGGATACGCAGTATTTT. As protein: CASSSRDRRDTQYF.

The V gene is TRBV28, the J gene TRBJ2-1; no reliable D call. V was shortened by 5 bases and J by 7 bases, with 18 bases between the two germline ends. In germline, CDR1 is MDHEN, CDR2 SYDVKM. The CDR3 is made up of 15 amino acids. The CDR3 is CASSQGAQRRNEQFF. CDR3 bases: TGTGCCAGCAGTCAAGGAGCCCAAAGACGTAATGAGCAGTTCTTC. The full variable domain, completed using reference TRBV28 and TRBJ2-1, is DVKVTQSSRYLVKRTGEKVFLECVQDMDHENMFWYRQDPGLGLRLIYFSYDVKMKEKGDIPEGYSVSREKKERFSLILESASTNQTSMYLCASSQGAQRRNEQFFGPGTRLTVL.